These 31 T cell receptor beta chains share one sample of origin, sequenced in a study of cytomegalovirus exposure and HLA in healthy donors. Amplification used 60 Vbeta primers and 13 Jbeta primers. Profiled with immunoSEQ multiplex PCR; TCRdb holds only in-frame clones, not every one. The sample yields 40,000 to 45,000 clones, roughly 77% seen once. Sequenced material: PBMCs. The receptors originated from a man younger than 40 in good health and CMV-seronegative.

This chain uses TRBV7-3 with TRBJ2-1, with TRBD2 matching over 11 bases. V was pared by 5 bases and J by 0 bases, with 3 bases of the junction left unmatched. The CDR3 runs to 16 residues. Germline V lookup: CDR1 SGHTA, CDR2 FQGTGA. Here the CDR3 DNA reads TGTGCCAGCAGCCTGGGACTAGCGGTCTCCTACAATGAGCAGTTCTTC. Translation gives CASSLGLAVSYNEQFF.

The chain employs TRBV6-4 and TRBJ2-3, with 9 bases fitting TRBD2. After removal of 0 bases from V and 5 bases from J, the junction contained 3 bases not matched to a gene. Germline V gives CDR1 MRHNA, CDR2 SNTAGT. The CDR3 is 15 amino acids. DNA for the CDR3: TGTGCCAGCAGTGACTCGGCGGGGGGGGGAGATACGCAGTATTTT. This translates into CASSDSAGGGDTQYF.

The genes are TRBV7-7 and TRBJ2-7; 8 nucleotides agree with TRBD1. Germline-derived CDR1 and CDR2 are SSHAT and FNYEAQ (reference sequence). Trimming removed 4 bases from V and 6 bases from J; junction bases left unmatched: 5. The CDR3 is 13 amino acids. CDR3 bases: TGTGCCAGCAGCTCAGGACAGGGCGGCGAGCAGTACTTC. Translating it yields CASSSGQGGEQYF.

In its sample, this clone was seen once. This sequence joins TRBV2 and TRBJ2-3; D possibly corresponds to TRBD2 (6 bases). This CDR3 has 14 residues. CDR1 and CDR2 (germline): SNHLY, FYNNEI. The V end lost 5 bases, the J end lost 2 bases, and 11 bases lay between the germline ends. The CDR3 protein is CASSRDWNTDTQYF. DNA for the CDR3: TGTGCCAGCAGTCGGGACTGGAACACAGATACGCAGTATTTT.

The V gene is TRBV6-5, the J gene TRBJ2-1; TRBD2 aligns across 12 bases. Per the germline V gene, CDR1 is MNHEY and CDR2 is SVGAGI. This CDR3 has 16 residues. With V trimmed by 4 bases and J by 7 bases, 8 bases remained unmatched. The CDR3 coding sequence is TGTGCCAGCAGTTCATTGACTAGCGGGAGTAGTAATGAGCAGTTCTTC. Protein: CASSSLTSGSSNEQFF.

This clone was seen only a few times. CDR3 bases: TGCGCCAGCTCGAGGCTGACAGGGCAGAACACTGAAGCTTTCTTT. Translation gives CASSRLTGQNTEAFF. The chain joins TRBV4-1 to TRBJ1-1; 7 bases fit TRBD1. V lost 8 bases, J lost 1 base, and 10 bases stayed unmatched. The V gene's germline CDR1 is MGHRA and CDR2 YSYEKL. This CDR3 has 15 amino acids.

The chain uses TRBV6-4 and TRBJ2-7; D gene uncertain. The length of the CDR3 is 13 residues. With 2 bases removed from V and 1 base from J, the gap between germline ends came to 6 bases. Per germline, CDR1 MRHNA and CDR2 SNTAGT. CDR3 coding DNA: TGTGCCAGCAGTGACGACTGTTCCTACGAGCAGTACTTC. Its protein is CASSDDCSYEQYF.

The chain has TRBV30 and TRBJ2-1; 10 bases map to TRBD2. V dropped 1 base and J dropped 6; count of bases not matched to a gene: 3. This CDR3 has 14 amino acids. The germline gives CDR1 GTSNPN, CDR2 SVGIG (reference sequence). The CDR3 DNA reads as TGTGCCTGGAGTGGGTTAGCGGGAGGCAATGAGCAGTTCTTC. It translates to CAWSGLAGGNEQFF.

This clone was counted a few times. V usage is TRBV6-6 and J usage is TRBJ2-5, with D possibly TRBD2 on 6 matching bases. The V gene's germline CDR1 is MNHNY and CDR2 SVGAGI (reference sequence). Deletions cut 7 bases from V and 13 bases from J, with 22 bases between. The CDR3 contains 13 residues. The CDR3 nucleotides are TGTGCCAGCAATACCGGGACTCAATCACTTCGGTACTTC. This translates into CASNTGTQSLRYF.

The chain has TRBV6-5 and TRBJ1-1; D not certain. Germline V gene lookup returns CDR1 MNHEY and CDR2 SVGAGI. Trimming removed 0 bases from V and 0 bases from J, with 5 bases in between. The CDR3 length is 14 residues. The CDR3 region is CASSYSIVNTEAFF. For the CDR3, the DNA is TGTGCCAGCAGTTACTCGATAGTGAACACTGAAGCTTTCTTT.

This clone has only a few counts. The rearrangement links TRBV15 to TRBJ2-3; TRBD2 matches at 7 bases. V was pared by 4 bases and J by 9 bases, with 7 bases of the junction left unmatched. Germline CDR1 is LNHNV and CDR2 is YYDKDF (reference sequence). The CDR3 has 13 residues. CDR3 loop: CATSIRAGKTQYF. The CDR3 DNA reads TGTGCCACCAGCATAAGAGCGGGGAAGACGCAGTATTTT.

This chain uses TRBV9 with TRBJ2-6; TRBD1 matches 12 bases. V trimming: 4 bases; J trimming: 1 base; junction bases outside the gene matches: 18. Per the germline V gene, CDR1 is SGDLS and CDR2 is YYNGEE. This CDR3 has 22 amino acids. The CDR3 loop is CASSSNYAAPGQGASGANVLTF. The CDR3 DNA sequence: TGTGCCAGCAGCTCCAACTACGCAGCCCCGGGACAGGGGGCTTCTGGGGCCAACGTCCTGACTTTC.

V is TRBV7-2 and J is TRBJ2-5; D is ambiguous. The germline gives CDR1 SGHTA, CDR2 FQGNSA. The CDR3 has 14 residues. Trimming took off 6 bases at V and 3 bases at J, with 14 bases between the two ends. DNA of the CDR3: TGTGCCAGCAGTTACTTAGATACTAAAGAGACCCAGTACTTC. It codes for CASSYLDTKETQYF.

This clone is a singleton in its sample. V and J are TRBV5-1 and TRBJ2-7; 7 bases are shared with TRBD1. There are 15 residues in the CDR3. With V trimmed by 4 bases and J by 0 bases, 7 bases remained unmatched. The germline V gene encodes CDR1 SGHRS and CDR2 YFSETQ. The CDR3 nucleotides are TGCGCCAGCAGCCCGACAGGGAGACTCTCCTACGAGCAGTACTTC. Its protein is CASSPTGRLSYEQYF.

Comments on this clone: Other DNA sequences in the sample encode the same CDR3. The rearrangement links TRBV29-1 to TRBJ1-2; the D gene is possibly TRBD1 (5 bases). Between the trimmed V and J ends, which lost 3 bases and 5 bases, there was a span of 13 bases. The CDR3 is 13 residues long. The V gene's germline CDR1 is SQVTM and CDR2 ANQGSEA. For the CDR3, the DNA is TGCAGCGTTGAGCTGGGCGGGGGTTATGGCTACACCTTC. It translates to CSVELGGGYGYTF. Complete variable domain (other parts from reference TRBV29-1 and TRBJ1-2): SAVISQKPSRDICQRGTSLTIQCQVDSQVTMMFWYRQQPGQSLTLIATANQGSEATYESGFVIDKFPISRPNLTFSTLTVSNMSPEDSSIYLCSVELGGGYGYTFGSGTRLTVV.

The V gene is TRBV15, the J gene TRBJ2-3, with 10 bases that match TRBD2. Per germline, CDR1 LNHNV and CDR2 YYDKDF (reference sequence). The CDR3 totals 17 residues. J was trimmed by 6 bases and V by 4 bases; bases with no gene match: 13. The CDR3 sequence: CATSTPLGLAGDDTQYF. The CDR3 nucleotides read TGTGCCACCAGCACCCCACTTGGCCTAGCGGGAGACGATACGCAGTATTTT.

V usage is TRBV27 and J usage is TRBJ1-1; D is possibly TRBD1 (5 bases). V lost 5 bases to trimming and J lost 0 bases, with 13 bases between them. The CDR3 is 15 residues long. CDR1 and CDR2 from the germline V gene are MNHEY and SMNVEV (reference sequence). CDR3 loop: CASSPRQRMNTEAFF. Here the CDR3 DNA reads TGTGCCAGCAGTCCCCGACAGCGAATGAACACTGAAGCTTTCTTT.

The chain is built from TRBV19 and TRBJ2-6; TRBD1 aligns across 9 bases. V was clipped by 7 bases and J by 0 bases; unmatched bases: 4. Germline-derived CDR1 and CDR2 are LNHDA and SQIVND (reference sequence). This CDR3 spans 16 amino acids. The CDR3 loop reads CASNRDRDSGANVLTF. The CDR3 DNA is TGTGCCAGTAACCGGGACAGGGACTCTGGGGCCAACGTCCTGACTTTC.

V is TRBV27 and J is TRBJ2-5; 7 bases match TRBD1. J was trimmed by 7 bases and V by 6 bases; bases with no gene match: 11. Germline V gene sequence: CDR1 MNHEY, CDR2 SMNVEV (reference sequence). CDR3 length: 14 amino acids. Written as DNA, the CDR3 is TGTGCCAGCAGACGGACAGGTGCGAGGCGGACCCAGTACTTC. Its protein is CASRRTGARRTQYF.

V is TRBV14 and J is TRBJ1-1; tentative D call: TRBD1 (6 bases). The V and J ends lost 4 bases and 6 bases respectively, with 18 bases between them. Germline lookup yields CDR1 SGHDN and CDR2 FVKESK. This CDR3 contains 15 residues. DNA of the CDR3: TGTGCCAGCAGCCGGGGGGGCGTGGGAACGGCTGAAGCTTTCTTT. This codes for CASSRGGVGTAEAFF.

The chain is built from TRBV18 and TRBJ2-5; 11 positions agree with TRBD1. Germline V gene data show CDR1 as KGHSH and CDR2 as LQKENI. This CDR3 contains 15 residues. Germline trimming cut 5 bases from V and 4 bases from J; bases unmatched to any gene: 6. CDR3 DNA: TGTGCCAGCTCATGGACAGGGGGCAAGGGAGAGACCCAGTACTTC. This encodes CASSWTGGKGETQYF.

CDR3 sequence: CATSRYDSYEQYF. In nucleotides, the CDR3 is TGTGCCACCAGTCGCTACGACTCCTACGAGCAGTACTTC. This chain uses TRBV15 with TRBJ2-7; D uncertain. This CDR3 region has 13 residues. Germline CDR1 and CDR2: LNHNV and YYDKDF (reference sequence). The V and J ends lost 6 bases and 0 bases respectively, with 9 bases between them.

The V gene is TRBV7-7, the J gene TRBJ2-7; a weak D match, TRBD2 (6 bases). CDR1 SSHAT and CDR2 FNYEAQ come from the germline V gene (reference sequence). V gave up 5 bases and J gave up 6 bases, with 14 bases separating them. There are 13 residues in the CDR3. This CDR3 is CASSLSLGGEQYF. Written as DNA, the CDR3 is TGTGCCAGCAGCCTTTCCCTCGGGGGCGAGCAGTACTTC.

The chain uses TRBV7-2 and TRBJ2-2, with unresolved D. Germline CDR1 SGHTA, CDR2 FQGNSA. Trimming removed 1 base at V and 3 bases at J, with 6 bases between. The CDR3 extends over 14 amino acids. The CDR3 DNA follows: TGTGCCAGCAGCTTAGTCAGATACACCGGGGAGCTGTTTTTT. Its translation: CASSLVRYTGELFF. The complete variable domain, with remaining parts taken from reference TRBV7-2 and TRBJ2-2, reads GAGVSQSPSNKVTEKGKDVELRCDPISGHTALYWYRQSLGQGLEFLIYFQGNSAPDKSGLPSDRFSAERTGGSVSTLTIQRTQQEDSAVYLCASSLVRYTGELFFGEGSRLTVL.

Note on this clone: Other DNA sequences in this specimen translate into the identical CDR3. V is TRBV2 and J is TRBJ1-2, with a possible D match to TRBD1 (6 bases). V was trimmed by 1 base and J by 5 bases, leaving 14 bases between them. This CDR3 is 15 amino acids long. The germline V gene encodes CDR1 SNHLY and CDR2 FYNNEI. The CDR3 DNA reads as TGTGCCAGCAGTGAAGAACGAACAGGGTTATATGGCTACACCTTC. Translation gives CASSEERTGLYGYTF.

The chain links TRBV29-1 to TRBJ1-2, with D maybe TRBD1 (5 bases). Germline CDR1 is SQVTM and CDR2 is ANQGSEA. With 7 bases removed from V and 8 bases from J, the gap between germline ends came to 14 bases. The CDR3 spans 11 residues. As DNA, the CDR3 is TGCAGCGCTGGGACGGCGGGAGGCTACACCTTC. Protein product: CSAGTAGGYTF.

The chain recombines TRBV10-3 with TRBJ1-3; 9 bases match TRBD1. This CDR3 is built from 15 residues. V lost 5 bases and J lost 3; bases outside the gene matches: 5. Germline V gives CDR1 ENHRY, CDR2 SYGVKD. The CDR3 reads CAISPLTGGGNTIYF. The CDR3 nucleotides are TGTGCCATCAGTCCGTTGACAGGGGGTGGAAACACCATATATTTT.

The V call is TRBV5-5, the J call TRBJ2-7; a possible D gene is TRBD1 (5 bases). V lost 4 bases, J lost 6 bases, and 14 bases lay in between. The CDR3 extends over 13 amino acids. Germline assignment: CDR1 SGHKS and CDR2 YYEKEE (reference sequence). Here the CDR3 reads CASSREDKSEQYF. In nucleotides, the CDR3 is TGTGCCAGCAGCCGTGAGGACAAGTCCGAGCAGTACTTC.

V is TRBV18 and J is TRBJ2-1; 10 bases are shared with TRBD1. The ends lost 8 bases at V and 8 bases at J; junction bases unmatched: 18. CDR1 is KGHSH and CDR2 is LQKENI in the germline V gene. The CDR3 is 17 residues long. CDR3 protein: CASTNLPTGGLVDEQFF. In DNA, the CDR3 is TGTGCCAGCACCAACCTTCCGACAGGGGGCTTAGTTGATGAGCAGTTCTTC.

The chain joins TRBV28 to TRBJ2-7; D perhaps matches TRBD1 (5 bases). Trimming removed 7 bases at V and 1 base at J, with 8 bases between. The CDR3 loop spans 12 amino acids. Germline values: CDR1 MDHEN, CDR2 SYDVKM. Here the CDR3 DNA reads TGTGCCAGCAATGCAGGGTCCTACGAGCAGTACTTC. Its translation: CASNAGSYEQYF.

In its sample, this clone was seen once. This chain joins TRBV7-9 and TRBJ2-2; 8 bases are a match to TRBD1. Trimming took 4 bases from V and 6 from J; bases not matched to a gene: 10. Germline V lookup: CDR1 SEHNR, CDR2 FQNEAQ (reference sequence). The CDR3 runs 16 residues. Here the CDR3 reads CASSSSQGAYPGELFF. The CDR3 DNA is TGTGCCAGCAGCTCGTCGCAGGGGGCCTACCCCGGGGAGCTGTTTTTT.